This is a list of T cell receptor beta chains from one sample in a study of T cells after yellow fever vaccination. Via MiXCR, TCRdb re-called the 5' RACE reads, giving one row per CDR3 protein. This sample has approximately 550,000 distinct CDR3 sequences, with about 14% found just once. The specimen was PBMCs, collected on the day of the yellow fever booster vaccination. These receptors came from a man in his thirties or forties who received the YFV17D yellow fever vaccine. Both conserved end residues are part of each CDR3. D genes are given only for firm matches. Clone size is stated in some rows and not others, as once, few, many or a class when expanded.

size: NA; V: TRBV15; D: NA; J: TRBJ2-2; DNA: TGTGCCACCAGCAGAGGGGGAGCGTTCGGGAACACCGGGGAGCTGTTTTTT; CDR3: CATSRGGAFGNTGELFF
size: many; V: TRBV12-3/TRBV12-4; D: TRBD2; J: TRBJ2-1; DNA: TGTGCCAGCAGTTTAGGCGGGAGAGACAATGAGCAGTTCTTC; CDR3: CASSLGGRDNEQFF
size: few; V: TRBV7-2; D: NA; J: TRBJ2-1; DNA: TGTGCCAGCAGCTACGGACTCGCGGAAAATGAGCAGTTCTTC; CDR3: CASSYGLAENEQFF
size: NA; V: TRBV6-5; D: TRBD1; J: TRBJ2-5; DNA: TGTGCCAGCAGTATCGGGACAGGCCACCAGTACTTC; CDR3: CASSIGTGHQYF
size: few; V: TRBV11-2; D: NA; J: TRBJ2-1; DNA: TGTGCCAGCAGCTCCGGGACACCGAGCAATGAGCAGTTCTTC; CDR3: CASSSGTPSNEQFF
size: NA; V: TRBV5-4; D: NA; J: TRBJ2-1; DNA: TGTGCCAGCAGCTTTGGCGGGAAGGAAGGCAATGAGCAGTTCTTC; CDR3: CASSFGGKEGNEQFF
size: NA; V: TRBV5-1; D: TRBD1; J: TRBJ1-1; DNA: TGCGCCAGCAGCAAAGTCCCGGGACAGGGTTCTGAAGCTTTCTTT; CDR3: CASSKVPGQGSEAFF
size: many; V: TRBV7-2; D: NA; J: TRBJ2-1; DNA: TGTGCCAGCAGCCCCCAAGCGGCGGCCGGTGAGCAGTTCTTC; CDR3: CASSPQAAAGEQFF
size: NA; V: TRBV11-2; D: NA; J: TRBJ2-2; DNA: TGTGCCAGCAGCTTGCCCTCAGGGGTTGCGGAGCTGTTTTTT; CDR3: CASSLPSGVAELFF
size: NA; V: TRBV3-1; D: NA; J: TRBJ1-2; DNA: TGTGCCAGCAGCCATGACGGTAACTATGGCTACACCTTC; CDR3: CASSHDGNYGYTF
size: many; V: TRBV3-1; D: NA; J: TRBJ2-5; DNA: TGTGCCAGCAGCCTCGACACGGGATCGGTGACCCAGTACTTC; CDR3: CASSLDTGSVTQYF
size: NA; V: TRBV7-2; D: TRBD2; J: TRBJ2-1; DNA: TGTGCCAGCAGTCATAGGACTAGCGGGAGACACAATGAGCAGTTCTTC; CDR3: CASSHRTSGRHNEQFF
size: few; V: TRBV7-9; D: NA; J: TRBJ1-5; DNA: TGTGCCAGCAGCTTAGGCGTGTCTCAGCCCCAGCATTTT; CDR3: CASSLGVSQPQHF
size: NA; V: TRBV7-2; D: NA; J: TRBJ2-5; DNA: TGTGCCAGCAGCCCGAGTGGCATACAAGAGACCCAGTACTTC; CDR3: CASSPSGIQETQYF
size: few; V: TRBV7-2; D: TRBD1; J: TRBJ2-7; DNA: TGTGCCAGCAGCACCCGACAGGGTACCAACGAGCAGTACTTC; CDR3: CASSTRQGTNEQYF
size: NA; V: TRBV12-3/TRBV12-4; D: TRBD1; J: TRBJ2-7; DNA: TGTGCCAGCAGGGCCGGGACAGGGGGCCGCGAGCAGTACTTC; CDR3: CASRAGTGGREQYF
size: many; V: TRBV30; D: TRBD1; J: TRBJ2-7; DNA: TGTGCCTGGAGCGCTGGGACAGGCGAGCAGTACTTC; CDR3: CAWSAGTGEQYF
size: NA; V: TRBV7-2; D: NA; J: TRBJ1-1; DNA: TGTGCCAGCAGCTCCACGGGGGTTATGAACACTGAAGCTTTCTTT; CDR3: CASSSTGVMNTEAFF
size: few; V: TRBV29-1; D: TRBD2; J: TRBJ2-2; DNA: TGCAGCGTTGCCAGACTAGCGGGGGAGCTGTTTTTT; CDR3: CSVARLAGELFF
size: NA; V: TRBV7-6; D: TRBD2; J: TRBJ2-2; DNA: TGTGCCAGCAGCTTAGGAGAAGCGGGAATCGGTGTCGGGGAGCTGTTTTTT; CDR3: CASSLGEAGIGVGELFF
size: few; V: TRBV12-3/TRBV12-4; D: NA; J: TRBJ2-1; DNA: TGTGCCAGCAGTCGACTAGGCCTTGGCGACGATGAGCAGTTCTTC; CDR3: CASSRLGLGDDEQFF
size: few; V: TRBV3-1; D: NA; J: TRBJ2-7; DNA: TGTGCCAGCAGCCAGACTGCCCTGAGGGAGCAGTACTTC; CDR3: CASSQTALREQYF
size: few; V: TRBV20-1; D: NA; J: TRBJ2-4; DNA: TGCAGTGCTGAGTGGCTAGGCGATTGGAACATTCAGTACTTC; CDR3: CSAEWLGDWNIQYF
size: NA; V: TRBV20-1; D: TRBD2; J: TRBJ2-3; DNA: TGCAGTGCCCGGTTTCTAGCGGGGATACAAGATACGCAGTATTTT; CDR3: CSARFLAGIQDTQYF
size: NA; V: TRBV7-2; D: NA; J: TRBJ2-3; DNA: TGTGCCAGCAGCTTGGACAACAGGGGCACAGATACGCAGTATTTT; CDR3: CASSLDNRGTDTQYF
size: many; V: TRBV6-5; D: NA; J: TRBJ1-1; DNA: TGTGCCAGCAGTTACAGCGGACAGATAATAGGAGTTGAAGCTTTCTTT; CDR3: CASSYSGQIIGVEAFF
size: NA; V: TRBV20-1; D: TRBD1; J: TRBJ1-2; DNA: TGCAGTGCTAGGAAGGGGGCCAGCCTTGAGGGCTACACCTTC; CDR3: CSARKGASLEGYTF
size: NA; V: TRBV28; D: TRBD2; J: TRBJ2-1; DNA: TGTGCCAGCAACACCGGGACTAGCGGCTTGAATGAGCAGTTCTTC; CDR3: CASNTGTSGLNEQFF
size: many; V: TRBV7-2; D: TRBD2; J: TRBJ2-1; DNA: TGTGCCAGCAGTGGGACTAGCTCTACGTTCTTC; CDR3: CASSGTSSTFF
size: few; V: TRBV27; D: TRBD2; J: TRBJ2-3; DNA: TGTGCCAGCACTACTAGCGGGAGCACAGATACGCAGTATTTT; CDR3: CASTTSGSTDTQYF
size: NA; V: TRBV29-1; D: TRBD1; J: TRBJ1-2; DNA: TGCAGCGATACATCCGGGACAGGGGAATATGGCTACACCTTC; CDR3: CSDTSGTGEYGYTF
size: few; V: TRBV4-3; D: NA; J: TRBJ2-6; DNA: TGCGCCAGCAGCCATGTGGGGGCAGGGACTGGGGCCAACGTCCTGACTTTC; CDR3: CASSHVGAGTGANVLTF
size: few; V: TRBV5-1; D: NA; J: TRBJ1-2; DNA: TGCGCCAGCAGTTCAGACAGCGTCTATGGCTACACCTTC; CDR3: CASSSDSVYGYTF
size: NA; V: TRBV6-5; D: NA; J: TRBJ2-7; DNA: TGTGCCAGCAGTTACGGGGGAACTGTATACGAGCAGTACTTC; CDR3: CASSYGGTVYEQYF
size: few; V: TRBV5-8; D: TRBD2; J: TRBJ2-3; DNA: TGTGCCAGCAGCTCCGGCGCGGGAGTGACGGATACGCAGTATTTT; CDR3: CASSSGAGVTDTQYF
size: few; V: TRBV20-1; D: NA; J: TRBJ1-2; DNA: TGCAGTGCGACAGAGGCAGGGGCGGCTCGTGGCTACACCTTC; CDR3: CSATEAGAARGYTF
size: few; V: TRBV5-6; D: TRBD2; J: TRBJ2-7; DNA: TGTGCCAGCACAGCGGGATCCTACGAGCAGTACTTC; CDR3: CASTAGSYEQYF
size: NA; V: TRBV20-1; D: TRBD2; J: TRBJ2-1; DNA: TGCAGTGCTAGACGAGCGGGAGGGCCGGGGAATGAGCAGTTCTTC; CDR3: CSARRAGGPGNEQFF
size: NA; V: TRBV6-6; D: NA; J: TRBJ2-1; DNA: TGTGCCAGCAGGGGGGAGGTAGACAATGAGCAGTTCTTC; CDR3: CASRGEVDNEQFF
size: NA; V: TRBV29-1; D: NA; J: TRBJ2-7; DNA: TGCAGCGTCCGCGGCCTATTCACCTACGAGCAGTACTTC; CDR3: CSVRGLFTYEQYF
size: few; V: TRBV20-1; D: NA; J: TRBJ2-5; DNA: TGCAGTGCTAGACGCCAAGAGACCCAGTACTTC; CDR3: CSARRQETQYF
size: NA; V: TRBV7-2; D: TRBD2; J: TRBJ2-5; DNA: TGTGCCAGCAGCCCAGTCGGACTAGCGGGAGGGCGAGAGACCCAGTACTTC; CDR3: CASSPVGLAGGRETQYF
size: few; V: TRBV5-4; D: TRBD2; J: TRBJ2-5; DNA: TGTGCCAGCAGCTTGACCCTAGCGGGAGTAGAGACCCAGTACTTC; CDR3: CASSLTLAGVETQYF
size: NA; V: TRBV6-2/TRBV6-3; D: NA; J: TRBJ2-1; DNA: TGTGCCAGCAGTTACTCCCCAGGGGGGGGACAGTACAATGAGCAGTTCTTC; CDR3: CASSYSPGGGQYNEQFF
size: few; V: TRBV27; D: TRBD1; J: TRBJ2-7; DNA: TGTGCCAGCAGTTGGGGTTCCGGGGACAGCGTAAGCGAGCAGTACTTC; CDR3: CASSWGSGDSVSEQYF
size: NA; V: TRBV20-1; D: NA; J: TRBJ2-2; DNA: TGCAGTGCTAGAGACACACTTAGCCCCGGGGAGCTGTTTTTT; CDR3: CSARDTLSPGELFF